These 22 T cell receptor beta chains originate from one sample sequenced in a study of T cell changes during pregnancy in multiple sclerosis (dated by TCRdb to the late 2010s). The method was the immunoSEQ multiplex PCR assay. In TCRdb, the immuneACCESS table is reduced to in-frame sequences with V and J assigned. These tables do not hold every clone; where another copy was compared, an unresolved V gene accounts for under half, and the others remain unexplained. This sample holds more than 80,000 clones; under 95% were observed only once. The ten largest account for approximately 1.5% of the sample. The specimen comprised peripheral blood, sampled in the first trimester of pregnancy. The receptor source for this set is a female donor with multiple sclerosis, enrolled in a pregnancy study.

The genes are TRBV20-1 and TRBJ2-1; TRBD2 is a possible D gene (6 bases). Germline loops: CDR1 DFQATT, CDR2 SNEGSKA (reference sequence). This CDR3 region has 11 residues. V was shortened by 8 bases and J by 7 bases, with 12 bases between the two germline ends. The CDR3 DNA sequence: TGCAGTTCCGAGGAGGGGAATGAGCAGTTCTTC. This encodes CSSEEGNEQFF.

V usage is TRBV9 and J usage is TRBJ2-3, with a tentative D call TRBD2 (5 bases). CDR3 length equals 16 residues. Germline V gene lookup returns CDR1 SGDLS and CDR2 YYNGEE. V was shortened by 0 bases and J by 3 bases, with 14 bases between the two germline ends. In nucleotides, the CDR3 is TGTGCCAGCAGCGTAGTAGTGGCAGGAGGAACAGATACGCAGTATTTT. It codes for CASSVVVAGGTDTQYF.

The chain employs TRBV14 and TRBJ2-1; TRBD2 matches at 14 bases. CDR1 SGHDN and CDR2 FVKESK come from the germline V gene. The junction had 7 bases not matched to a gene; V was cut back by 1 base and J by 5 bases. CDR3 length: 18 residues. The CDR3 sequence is CASSQVKPGLAGDNEQFF. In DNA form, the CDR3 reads TGTGCCAGCAGCCAAGTGAAACCGGGACTAGCGGGAGACAATGAGCAGTTCTTC.

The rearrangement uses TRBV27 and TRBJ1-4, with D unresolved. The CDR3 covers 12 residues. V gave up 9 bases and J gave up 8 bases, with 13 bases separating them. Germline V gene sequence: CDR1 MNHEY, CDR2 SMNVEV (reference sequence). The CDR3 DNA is TGTGCCAGTACGAGGGTTGGGGAAAAACTGTTTTTT. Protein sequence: CASTRVGEKLFF.

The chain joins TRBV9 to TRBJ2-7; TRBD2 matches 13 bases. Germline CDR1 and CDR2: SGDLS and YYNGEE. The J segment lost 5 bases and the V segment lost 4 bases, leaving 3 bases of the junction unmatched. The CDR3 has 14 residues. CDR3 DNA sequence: TGTGCCAGCAGCAGGGGACTAGCGGGACACGAGCAGTACTTC. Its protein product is CASSRGLAGHEQYF.

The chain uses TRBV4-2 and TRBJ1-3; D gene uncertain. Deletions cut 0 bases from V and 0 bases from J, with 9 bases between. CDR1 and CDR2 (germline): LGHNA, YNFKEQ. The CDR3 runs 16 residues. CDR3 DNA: TGTGCCAGCAGCCAAGATCAGGCGAGCTCTGGAAACACCATATATTTT. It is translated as CASSQDQASSGNTIYF.

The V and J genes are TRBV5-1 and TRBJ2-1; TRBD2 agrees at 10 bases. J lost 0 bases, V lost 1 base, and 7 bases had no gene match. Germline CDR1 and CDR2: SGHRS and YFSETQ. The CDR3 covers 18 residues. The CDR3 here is CASSLRTSGALSYNEQFF. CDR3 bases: TGCGCCAGCAGCTTGCGGACTAGCGGAGCCCTCTCCTACAATGAGCAGTTCTTC.

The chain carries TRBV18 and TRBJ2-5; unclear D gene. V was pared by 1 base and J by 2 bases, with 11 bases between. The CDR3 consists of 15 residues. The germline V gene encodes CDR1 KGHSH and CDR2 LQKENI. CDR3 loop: CASSPHAHTQETQYF. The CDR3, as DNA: TGTGCCAGCTCACCACACGCACACACACAAGAGACCCAGTACTTC.

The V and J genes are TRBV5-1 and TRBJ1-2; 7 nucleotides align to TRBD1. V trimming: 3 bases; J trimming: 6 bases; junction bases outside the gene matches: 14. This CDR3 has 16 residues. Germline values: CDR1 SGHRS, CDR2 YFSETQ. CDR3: CASSSKKQGSIDGYTF. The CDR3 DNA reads TGCGCCAGCAGCTCGAAAAAACAGGGGAGTATAGATGGCTACACCTTC.

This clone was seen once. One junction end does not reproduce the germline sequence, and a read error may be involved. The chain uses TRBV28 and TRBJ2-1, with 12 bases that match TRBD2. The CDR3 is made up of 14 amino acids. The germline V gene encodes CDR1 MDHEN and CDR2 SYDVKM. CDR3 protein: CASSFSASGRGSIF. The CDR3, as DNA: TGTGCCAGCAGTTTCTCGGCTAGCGGGAGGGGCAGCATCTTC.

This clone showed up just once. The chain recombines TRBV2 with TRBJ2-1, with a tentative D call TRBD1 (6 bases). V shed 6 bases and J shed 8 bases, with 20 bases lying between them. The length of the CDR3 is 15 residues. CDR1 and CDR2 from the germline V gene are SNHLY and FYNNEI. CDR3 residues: CASSEPGGVRDEQFF. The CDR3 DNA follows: TGTGCCAGCAGCGAGCCTGGGGGCGTAAGGGATGAGCAGTTCTTC.

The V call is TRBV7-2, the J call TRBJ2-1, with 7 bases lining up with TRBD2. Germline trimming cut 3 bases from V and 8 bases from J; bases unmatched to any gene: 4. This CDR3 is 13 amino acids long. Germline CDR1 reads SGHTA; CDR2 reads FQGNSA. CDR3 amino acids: CASSFGAGYEQFF. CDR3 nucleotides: TGTGCCAGCAGCTTCGGAGCGGGATATGAGCAGTTCTTC. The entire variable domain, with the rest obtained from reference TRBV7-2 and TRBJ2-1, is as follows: GAGVSQSPSNKVTEKGKDVELRCDPISGHTALYWYRQSLGQGLEFLIYFQGNSAPDKSGLPSDRFSAERTGGSVSTLTIQRTQQEDSAVYLCASSFGAGYEQFFGPGTRLTVL.

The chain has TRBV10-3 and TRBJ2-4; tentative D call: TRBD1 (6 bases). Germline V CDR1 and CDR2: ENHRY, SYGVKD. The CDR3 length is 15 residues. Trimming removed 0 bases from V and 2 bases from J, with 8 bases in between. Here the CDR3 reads CAISESRGSKNIQYF. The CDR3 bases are TGTGCCATCAGTGAGTCGAGGGGGTCCAAAAACATTCAGTACTTC.

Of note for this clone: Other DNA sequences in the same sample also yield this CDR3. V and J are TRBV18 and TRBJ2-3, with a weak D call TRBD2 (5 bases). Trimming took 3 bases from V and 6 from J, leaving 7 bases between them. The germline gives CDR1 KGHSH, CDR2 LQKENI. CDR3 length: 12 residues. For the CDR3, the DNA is TGTGCCAGCTCACCTAGCGCTGATACGCAGTATTTT. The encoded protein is CASSPSADTQYF.

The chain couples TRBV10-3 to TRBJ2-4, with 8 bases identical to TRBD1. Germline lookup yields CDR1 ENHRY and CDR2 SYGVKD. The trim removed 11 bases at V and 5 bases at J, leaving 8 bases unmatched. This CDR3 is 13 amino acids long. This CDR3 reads CAAGQGSENIQYF. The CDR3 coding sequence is TGTGCCGCAGGACAGGGTTCGGAAAACATTCAGTACTTC.

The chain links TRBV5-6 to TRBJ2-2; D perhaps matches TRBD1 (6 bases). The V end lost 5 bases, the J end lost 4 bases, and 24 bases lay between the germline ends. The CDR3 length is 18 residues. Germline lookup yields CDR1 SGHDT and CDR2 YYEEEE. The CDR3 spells CASRKSVRQATATGELFF. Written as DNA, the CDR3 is TGTGCCAGCAGAAAAAGCGTGAGACAGGCCACGGCCACCGGGGAGCTGTTTTTT.

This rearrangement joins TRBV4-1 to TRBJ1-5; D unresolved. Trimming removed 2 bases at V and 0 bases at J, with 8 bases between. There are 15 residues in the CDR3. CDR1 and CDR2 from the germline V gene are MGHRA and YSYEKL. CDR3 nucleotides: TGCGCCAGCAGCCAACTGGCTTATAGCAATCAGCCCCAGCATTTT. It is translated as CASSQLAYSNQPQHF.

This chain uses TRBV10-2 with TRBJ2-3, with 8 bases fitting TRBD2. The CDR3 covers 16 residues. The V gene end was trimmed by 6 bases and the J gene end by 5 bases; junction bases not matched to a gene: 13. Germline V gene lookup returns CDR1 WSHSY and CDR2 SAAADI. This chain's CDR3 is CASRETGTSRVDTQYF. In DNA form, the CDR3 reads TGCGCCAGCAGGGAAACCGGGACTAGTCGTGTAGATACGCAGTATTTT.

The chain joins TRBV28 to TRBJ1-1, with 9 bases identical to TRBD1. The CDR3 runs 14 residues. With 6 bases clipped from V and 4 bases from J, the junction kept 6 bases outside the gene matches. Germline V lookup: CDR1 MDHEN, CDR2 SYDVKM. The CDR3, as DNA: TGTGCCAGCAGACAGGGGGCGGATGTCACTGAAGCTTTCTTT. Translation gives CASRQGADVTEAFF. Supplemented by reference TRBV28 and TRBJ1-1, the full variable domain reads DVKVTQSSRYLVKRTGEKVFLECVQDMDHENMFWYRQDPGLGLRLIYFSYDVKMKEKGDIPEGYSVSREKKERFSLILESASTNQTSMYLCASRQGADVTEAFFGQGTRLTVV.

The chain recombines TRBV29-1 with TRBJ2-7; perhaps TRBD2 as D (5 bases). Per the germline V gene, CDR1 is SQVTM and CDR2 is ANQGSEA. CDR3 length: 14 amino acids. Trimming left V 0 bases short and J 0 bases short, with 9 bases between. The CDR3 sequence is CSVEDLGSSYEQYF. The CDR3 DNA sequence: TGCAGCGTTGAAGACTTGGGGAGCTCCTACGAGCAGTACTTC.

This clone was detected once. The CDR3 coding sequence is TGTGCCAGCATGGGCAACACCGGGGAGCTGTTTTTT. It yields the protein CASMGNTGELFF. The rearrangement uses TRBV28 and TRBJ2-2; D unclear. The CDR3 spans 12 residues. The V gene lost 7 bases and the J gene lost 2 bases, with 5 bases spanning the gap. Germline assignment: CDR1 MDHEN and CDR2 SYDVKM.

The CDR3 protein is CASSPWAQGAREQYF. In DNA form, the CDR3 reads TGTGCCAGCAGCCCTTGGGCACAGGGGGCTCGCGAGCAGTACTTC. The J gene is TRBJ2-7, the V gene TRBV11-2; 9 bases agree with TRBD1. Germline V gene lookup returns CDR1 SGHAT and CDR2 FQNNGV. This CDR3 has 15 residues. Trimming at V came to 5 bases and at J to 6 bases, leaving 11 bases not matched to a gene.